This section outlines one T cell receptor (beta chain) sequence together with its context. Its matching antigen is unknown. A read error is likely, as this CDR3 ends without the conserved phenylalanine or tryptophan. Because the CDR3's place on the DNA is in doubt, the DNA is left out and the CDR3 is given as listed by TCRdb. The data originate from a study of Graves' ophthalmopathy and Graves' hyperthyroidism. Regarding the study as a whole: Detection in blood was also observed for most expanded thyroid clonotypes above 0.001 frequency.

Enrolled hyperthyroidism patients had a new diagnosis, a duration under 2 months, and an age of 18 to 65. The CDR3 is 16 residues long, counting both termini. Germline CDR1 and CDR2: SQVTM and ANQGSEA. As the template, RNA transcripts were used to amplify TCR beta CDR3 regions. An opening RT-PCR round employed HTBI primers and preceded a second-round multiplex PCR. Each CDR3 protein is one row after TCRdb ran MiXCR on the multiplex PCR reads. The sample gives over a million distinct CDR3 sequences, 35% to 45% of which show up once; roughly 10% is in the top ten. The chain uses TRBV29-1 and TRBJ2-5; TRBD1 reflects the table's D call only, with no check against the DNA. This sequence originates from an adult man with Graves' hyperthyroidism. The sample comprised peripheral blood or thyroid tissue (not recorded which). This chain's CDR3 is CSVVGGSANYGYTFGS.